One sample yielded the 8 T cell receptor beta chains listed below, sequenced in a study of blood T cell repertoires in COVID-19. The table came from immunoSEQ multiplex PCR; TCRdb's copy has only in-frame clones and leaves some out. The sample lists around 300,000 clones, 75% to 90% seen once, with over 3.5% in the top ten. Sequenced material: peripheral blood. These receptors all stem from a woman between 35 and 50 years old with acute or convalescent COVID-19.

V usage is TRBV9 and J usage is TRBJ2-1; D is unresolved. The CDR3 length is 14 residues. The germline V gene encodes CDR1 SGDLS and CDR2 YYNGEE. Trimming took 0 bases from V and 2 from J, leaving 6 bases between them. The CDR3 nucleotides read TGTGCCAGCAGCGTAGGCAGCGCCTACAATGAGCAGTTCTTC. Translation gives CASSVGSAYNEQFF.

The chain combines TRBV9 with TRBJ2-2; the match to TRBD1 covers 8 bases. The CDR3 is 16 residues long. V trimming: 4 bases; J trimming: 4 bases; junction bases outside the gene matches: 9. Germline assignment: CDR1 SGDLS and CDR2 YYNGEE. CDR3 coding DNA: TGTGCCAGCAGCCCCAGACAGGGGTCAAGCACCGGGGAGCTGTTTTTT. Its protein is CASSPRQGSSTGELFF.

The V gene is TRBV7-8, the J gene TRBJ1-1; D uncertain. This CDR3 spans 12 amino acids. V lost 2 bases and J 3 bases, leaving 4 bases between the germline ends. CDR1 and CDR2 (germline): SGHVS, FQNEAQ. The CDR3 coding sequence is TGTGCCAGCAGCTTATCGTACACTGAAGCTTTCTTT. Translated: CASSLSYTEAFF.

V and J are TRBV6-5 and TRBJ2-1; the D gene is possibly TRBD2 (6 bases). The CDR3 is made up of 16 amino acids. Trimming shortened V by 0 bases and J by 9 bases, and 18 bases separated the two germline ends. Germline V gene lookup returns CDR1 MNHEY and CDR2 SVGAGI. The CDR3 DNA reads as TGTGCCAGCAGTTACTCCTTGGGGGGATCCGGGGGTGAGCAGTTCTTC. Protein product: CASSYSLGGSGGEQFF.

With regard to this clone: The junction departs from the called germline gene at one end, perhaps through a read error. The genes are TRBV3-1 (or the pseudogene TRBV3-2) and TRBJ2-3, with TRBD2 as a possible D gene (6 bases). CDR3 length: 16 residues. Germline CDR1 LGHDT, CDR2 YNNKEL (reference sequence). The CDR3 nucleotides are TGTGCCAGCAGCCAAGGGGGACTCCTAAGCAAAGATACGCAGTATTTT. Its translation is CASSQGGLLSKDTQYF.

The chain links TRBV4-1 to TRBJ2-7; 10 positions agree with TRBD1. The CDR3 is made up of 15 amino acids. The germline CDR1 and CDR2 sequences are MGHRA and YSYEKL. With 1 base clipped from V and 2 bases from J, the junction kept 2 bases outside the gene matches. CDR3 nucleotide sequence: TGCGCCAGCAGCCAAGGAGACAGGGGGCCCTACGAGCAGTACGTC. It is translated as CASSQGDRGPYEQYV.

The chain has TRBV6-5 and TRBJ1-3; 9 positions match TRBD1. The CDR3 length is 16 residues. The junction had 6 bases not matched to a gene; V was cut back by 4 bases and J by 2 bases. Germline CDR1 MNHEY, CDR2 SVGAGI. CDR3 DNA sequence: TGTGCCAGCAGTTCACAGGGGGCAATCACTGGAAACACCATATATTTT. This encodes CASSSQGAITGNTIYF.

The J gene is TRBJ1-2, the V gene TRBV29-1, with TRBD1 matching 7 bases. This CDR3 comprises 12 residues. Germline assignment: CDR1 SQVTM and CDR2 ANQGSEA. V trimming: 7 bases; J trimming: 2 bases; junction bases outside the gene matches: 4. This CDR3 is CSAQTGNYGYTF. DNA for the CDR3: TGCAGCGCCCAGACAGGGAACTATGGCTACACCTTC.